This T cell receptor beta chain originates from a study of shared clonotypes between healthy human individuals. Sequenced by immunoSEQ multiplex PCR; TCRdb stores in-frame clones only, minus some. The sample includes about 680,000 clones, just over 90% of them seen just once. With respect to this clone: This specimen includes other DNA sequences encoding the same CDR3.

Positively selected for CCR7, the CD45RO-negative cells used as naive CD8 cells excluded terminally differentiated effector memory CD45RA+ cells. The clonotype originates from a man younger than 40 in good health. What was sequenced was naive CD8+ T cells sorted from blood.

The CDR3: CASSVGGATNEKLFF. The CDR3, as DNA: TGTGCCAGCAGCGTAGGGGGGGCAACTAATGAAAAACTGTTTTTT. The J gene is TRBJ1-4, the V gene TRBV9; perhaps TRBD1 as D (5 bases). The V end was cut by 0 bases, the J end by 0 bases, with 6 bases between. The CDR3 has 15 residues. Germline loops: CDR1 SGDLS, CDR2 YYNGEE.